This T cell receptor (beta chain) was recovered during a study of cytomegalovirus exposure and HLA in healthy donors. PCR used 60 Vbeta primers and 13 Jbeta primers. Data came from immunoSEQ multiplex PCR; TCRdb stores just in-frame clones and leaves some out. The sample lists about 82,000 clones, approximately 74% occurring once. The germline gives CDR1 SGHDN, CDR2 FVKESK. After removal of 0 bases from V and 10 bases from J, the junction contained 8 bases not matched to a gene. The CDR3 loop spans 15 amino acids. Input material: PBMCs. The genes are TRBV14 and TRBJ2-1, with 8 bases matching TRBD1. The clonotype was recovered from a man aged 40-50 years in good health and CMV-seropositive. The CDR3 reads CASSQDPGQVWEQFF. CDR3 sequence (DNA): TGTGCCAGCAGCCAAGACCCGGGACAGGTATGGGAGCAGTTCTTC.